Below, 11 T cell receptor beta chains from the same sample are listed, as sequenced in a study of blood T cell repertoires in COVID-19. Using immunoSEQ multiplex PCR, the repertoire was profiled, and TCRdb retains in-frame clones only, with some absent. Among roughly 180,000 clones listed, about 84% were seen once. The sequencing input was PBMCs or T cells enriched from blood (not recorded which). These receptor sequences come from a woman aged 40 to 50 with acute COVID-19.

The V gene is TRBV7-2, the J gene TRBJ1-5; maybe TRBD1 (6 bases). The V end was cut by 2 bases, the J end by 2 bases, with 13 bases between. Germline V gene sequence: CDR1 SGHTA, CDR2 FQGNSA. CDR3 length equals 16 residues. The CDR3 DNA sequence: TGTGCCAGCAGCTTATCGGGCAGGGGTGGCAATCAGCCCCAGCATTTT. Translation gives CASSLSGRGGNQPQHF.

This clone was recorded only once. The CDR3 reads CAIPGQGAWRTPYPQVNTGELFF. The CDR3 coding sequence is TGTGCCATCCCGGGACAGGGGGCTTGGCGCACTCCTTACCCCCAAGTGAACACCGGGGAGCTGTTTTTT. The chain joins TRBV10-3 to TRBJ2-2, with 12 bases matching TRBD1. V lost 8 bases to trimming and J lost 1 base; unmatched junction nucleotides: 26. The germline CDR1 and CDR2 sequences are ENHRY and SYGVKD. The CDR3 consists of 23 residues.

This chain links TRBV2 with TRBJ2-3; 9 bases line up with TRBD2. The ends lost 1 base at V and 2 bases at J; junction bases unmatched: 4. Germline V gene lookup returns CDR1 SNHLY and CDR2 FYNNEI. This CDR3 spans 16 amino acids. CDR3 region: CASSEGLAATTDTQYF. The CDR3 nucleotides are TGTGCCAGCAGTGAAGGACTAGCGGCTACCACAGATACGCAGTATTTT. The complete variable domain, with remaining parts taken from reference TRBV2 and TRBJ2-3, reads EPEVTQTPSHQVTQMGQEVILRCVPISNHLYFYWYRQILGQKVEFLVSFYNNEISEKSEIFDDQFSVERPDGSNFTLKIRSTKLEDSAMYFCASSEGLAATTDTQYFGPGTRLTVL.

This chain joins TRBV4-2 and TRBJ1-2; TRBD1 matches 8 bases. V gave up 5 bases and J gave up 3 bases; unmatched junction bases: 8. CDR3 length: 15 amino acids. Germline V gene lookup returns CDR1 LGHNA and CDR2 YNFKEQ. This CDR3 is CASSSDRVVDYGYTF. The CDR3 nucleotides are TGTGCCAGCAGCTCGGACAGGGTGGTCGACTATGGCTACACCTTC.

The chain carries TRBV11-2 and TRBJ1-1; TRBD1 might be the D (6 bases). The CDR3 runs 13 residues. Trimming shortened V by 5 bases and J by 11 bases, and 18 bases separated the two germline ends. Germline assignment: CDR1 SGHAT and CDR2 FQNNGV. The CDR3 loop reads CASSVNARGLAFF. The DNA of the CDR3 is TGTGCCAGCAGCGTTAATGCCAGGGGTTTGGCTTTCTTT.

The genes are TRBV9 and TRBJ2-7; D perhaps matches TRBD1 (6 bases). Germline CDR1 and CDR2: SGDLS and YYNGEE. This CDR3 is built from 15 residues. Deletions cut 10 bases from V and 3 bases from J, with 23 bases between. As DNA, the CDR3 is TGTGCCCCCGAACCCGACAGGCCGGGGTACTACGAGCAGTACGTC. Translating it yields CAPEPDRPGYYEQYV.

This chain uses TRBV7-2 with TRBJ2-6, with TRBD1 identical over 7 bases. The V gene end was trimmed by 6 bases and the J gene end by 0 bases; junction bases not matched to a gene: 5. Germline loops: CDR1 SGHTA, CDR2 FQGNSA. This CDR3 has 16 residues. The CDR3 here is CASSPDRPSGANVLTF. In DNA, the CDR3 is TGTGCCAGCAGTCCGGACAGGCCCTCTGGGGCCAACGTCCTGACTTTC.

The chain has TRBV24-1 and TRBJ2-3; TRBD2 aligns across 7 bases. The CDR3 extends over 19 amino acids. The trim removed 2 bases at V and 4 bases at J, leaving 17 bases unmatched. Germline V gene sequence: CDR1 KGHDR, CDR2 SFDVKD. CDR3 coding DNA: TGTGCCACCAGTGATTCCCGCGACCCCGCTAGCGGATCACCAGATACGCAGTATTTT. It encodes CATSDSRDPASGSPDTQYF.

In DNA form, the CDR3 reads TGTGCCAGCAGTACCCTAGGGGCGTACGAGCAGTACTTC. Translating gives CASSTLGAYEQYF. The rearrangement links TRBV25-1 to TRBJ2-7; a possible D gene is TRBD1 (5 bases). The length of the CDR3 is 13 residues. V was cut by 5 bases and J by 4 bases, with 12 bases left in between. CDR1 is MGHDK and CDR2 is SYGVNS in the germline V gene.

The chain recombines TRBV7-8 with TRBJ2-3; unclear D gene. Looked up from germline, CDR1 is SGHVS and CDR2 is FQNEAQ. Trimming pared 5 bases from V and 8 bases from J, leaving 11 bases between. The CDR3 totals 12 residues. The CDR3 region has the DNA TGTGCCAGCAGCCCCCGAGCGCCTACGCAGTATTTT. Translating gives CASSPRAPTQYF.

In its sample, this clone was seen once. An end of the junction differs from the germline gene, which may be a read error. The chain couples TRBV5-1 to TRBJ2-3, with D perhaps TRBD2 (5 bases). Per germline, CDR1 SGHRS and CDR2 YFSETQ. The CDR3 has 15 residues. CDR3 bases: TGTGCCAGCAGCTTAGGAGGATCTAGCACAGATACGCAGTATTTT. It is translated as CASSLGGSSTDTQYF.